This paragraph covers one T cell receptor (beta chain) sequence. Antigen unknown. The CDR3 is 15 residues long. Germline V gene data show CDR1 as MNHEY and CDR2 as SVGAGI. Germline trimming cut 5 bases from V and 5 bases from J; bases unmatched to any gene: 9. These data come from a study of cytomegalovirus exposure and HLA in healthy donors. The PCR was carried out with 60 Vbeta primers and 13 Jbeta primers. Assay used: immunoSEQ multiplex PCR; TCRdb lists only in-frame clones, some missing. The repertoire holds some 130,000 clones, with about 80% as singletons. Whole-study findings and limits: Researchers reportedly found TCR beta sequences accurately predicted most subjects' HLA-A and HLA-B alleles.

There were likely unrecorded immune exposures, though donors were nominally healthy when sampled. The sequence was obtained from a man aged 18-30 years in good health and CMV-seronegative. This chain connects TRBV6-5 to TRBJ2-5; TRBD1 matches at 9 bases. Material: PBMCs. The DNA of the CDR3 is TGTGCCAGCAGTCGGAAGACAGGGGGGTATGAGACCCAGTACTTC. This gives the protein CASSRKTGGYETQYF.